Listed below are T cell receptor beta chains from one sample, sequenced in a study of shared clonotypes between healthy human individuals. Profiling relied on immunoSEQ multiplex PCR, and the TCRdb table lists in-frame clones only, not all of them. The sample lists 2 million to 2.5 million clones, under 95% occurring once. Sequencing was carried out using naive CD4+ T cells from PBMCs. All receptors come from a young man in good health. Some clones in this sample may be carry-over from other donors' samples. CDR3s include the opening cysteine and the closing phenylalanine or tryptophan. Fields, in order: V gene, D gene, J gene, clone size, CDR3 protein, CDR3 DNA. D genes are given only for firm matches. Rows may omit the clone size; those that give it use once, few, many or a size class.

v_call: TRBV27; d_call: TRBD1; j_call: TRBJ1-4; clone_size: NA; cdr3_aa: CASSYLVPGQGAKEKLFF; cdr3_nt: TGTGCCAGCAGTTACCTAGTCCCGGGACAGGGGGCAAAGGAAAAACTGTTTTTT
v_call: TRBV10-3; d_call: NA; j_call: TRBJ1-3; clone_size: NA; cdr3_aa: CAITFQGQSSGNTIYF; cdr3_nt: TGTGCCATTACGTTCCAGGGGCAGAGCTCTGGAAACACCATATATTTT
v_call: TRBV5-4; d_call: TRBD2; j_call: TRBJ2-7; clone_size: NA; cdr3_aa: CASSLAGASYEQYF; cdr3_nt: TGTGCCAGCAGCCTAGCGGGGGCCTCCTACGAGCAGTACTTC
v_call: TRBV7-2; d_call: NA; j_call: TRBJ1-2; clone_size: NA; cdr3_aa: CASSLRAGSGYTF; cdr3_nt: TGTGCCAGCAGCTTACGAGCGGGGAGTGGCTACACCTTC
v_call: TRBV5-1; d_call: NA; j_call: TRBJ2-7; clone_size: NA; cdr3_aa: CASSFQGGPSYEQYF; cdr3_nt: TGCGCCAGCAGCTTCCAGGGGGGCCCCTCCTACGAGCAGTACTTC
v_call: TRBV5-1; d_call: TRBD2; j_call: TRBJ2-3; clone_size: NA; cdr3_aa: CASSLLRLAGGIDTQYF; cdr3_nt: TGCGCCAGCAGCTTGCTAAGGCTAGCGGGAGGGATTGATACGCAGTATTTT
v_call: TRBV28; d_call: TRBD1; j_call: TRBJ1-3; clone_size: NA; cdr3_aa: CASSPRTGGNTIYF; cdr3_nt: TGTGCCAGCAGCCCCCGGACAGGCGGAAACACCATATATTTT
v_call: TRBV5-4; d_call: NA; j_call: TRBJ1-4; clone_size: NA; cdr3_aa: CASSQQGYPATNEKLFF; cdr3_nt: TGTGCCAGCAGCCAACAGGGTTATCCAGCAACTAATGAAAAACTGTTTTTT
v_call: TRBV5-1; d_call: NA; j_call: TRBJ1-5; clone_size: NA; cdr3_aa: CASSLGGGPQHF; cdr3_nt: TGCGCCAGCAGCCTGGGTGGAGGGCCCCAGCATTTT
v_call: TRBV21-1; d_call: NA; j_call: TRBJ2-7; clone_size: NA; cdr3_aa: CASSKGNYSGEQYF; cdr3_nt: TGTGCCAGCAGCAAAGGCAACTACTCGGGCGAGCAGTACTTC
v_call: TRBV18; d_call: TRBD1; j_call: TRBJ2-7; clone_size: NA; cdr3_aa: CASSPRQGQYF; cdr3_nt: TGTGCCAGCTCACCACGACAGGGGCAGTACTTC
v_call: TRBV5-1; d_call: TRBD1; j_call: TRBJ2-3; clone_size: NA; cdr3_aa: CASSWTGGVTDTQYF; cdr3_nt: TGCGCCAGCAGCTGGACAGGGGGGGTCACAGATACGCAGTATTTT
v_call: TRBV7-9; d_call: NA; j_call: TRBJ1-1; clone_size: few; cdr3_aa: CASSAGGVEAFF; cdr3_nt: TGTGCCAGCAGCGCTGGGGGGGTTGAAGCTTTCTTT
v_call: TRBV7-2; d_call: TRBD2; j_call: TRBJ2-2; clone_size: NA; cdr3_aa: CASSLSGSRVTGELFF; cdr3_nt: TGTGCCAGCAGCCTTAGCGGGAGTCGGGTCACCGGGGAGCTGTTTTTT
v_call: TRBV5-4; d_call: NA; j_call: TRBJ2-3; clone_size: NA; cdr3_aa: CASRGSYTDTQYF; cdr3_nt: TGTGCCAGCAGAGGCTCATACACAGATACGCAGTATTTT
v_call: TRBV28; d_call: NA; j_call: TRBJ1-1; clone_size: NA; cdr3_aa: CASSSGQTRGTEAFF; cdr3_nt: TGTGCCAGCAGCTCCGGACAAACCCGGGGCACTGAAGCTTTCTTT
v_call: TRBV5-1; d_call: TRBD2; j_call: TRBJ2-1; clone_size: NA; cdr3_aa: CASGVSGSGDEQFF; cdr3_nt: TGCGCCAGCGGGGTCAGCGGGAGTGGCGATGAGCAGTTCTTC
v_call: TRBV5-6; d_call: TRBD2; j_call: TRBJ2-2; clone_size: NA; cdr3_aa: CASSWGLANTGELFF; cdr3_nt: TGTGCCAGCAGCTGGGGACTAGCGAACACCGGGGAGCTGTTTTTT
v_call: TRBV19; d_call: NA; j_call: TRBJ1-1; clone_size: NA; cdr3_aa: CASSITGRFWVAEAFF; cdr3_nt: TGTGCCAGTAGTATAACTGGCAGATTTTGGGTTGCTGAAGCTTTCTTT
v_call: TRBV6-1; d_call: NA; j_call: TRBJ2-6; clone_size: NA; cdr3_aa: CASSGRPGANVLTF; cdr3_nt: TGTGCCAGCAGCGGCCGGCCTGGGGCCAACGTCCTGACTTTC
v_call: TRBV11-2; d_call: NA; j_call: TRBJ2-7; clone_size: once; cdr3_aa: CASSLVIRAGEQYF; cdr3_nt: TGTGCCAGCAGCTTAGTGATAAGAGCGGGCGAGCAGTACTTC
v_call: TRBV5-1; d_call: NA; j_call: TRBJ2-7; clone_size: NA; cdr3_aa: CASSFNGGYTYEQYF; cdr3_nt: TGCGCCAGCAGCTTCAACGGGGGTTACACCTACGAGCAGTACTTC
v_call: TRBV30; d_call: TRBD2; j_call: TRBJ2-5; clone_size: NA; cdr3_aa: CAWSEPGRALETQYF; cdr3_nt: TGTGCCTGGAGTGAACCAGGGAGGGCTCTGGAGACCCAGTACTTC
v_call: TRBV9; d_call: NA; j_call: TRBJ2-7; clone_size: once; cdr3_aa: CASSADQTETYEQYF; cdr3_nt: TGTGCCAGCAGCGCTGACCAGACAGAGACCTACGAGCAGTACTTC
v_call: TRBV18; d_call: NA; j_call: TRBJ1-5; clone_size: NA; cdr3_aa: CASSRSLDQPQHF; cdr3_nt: TGTGCCAGCTCACGGAGTCTCGATCAGCCCCAGCATTTT
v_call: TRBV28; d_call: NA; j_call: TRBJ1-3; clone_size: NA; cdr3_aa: CASSFSSSGNTIYF; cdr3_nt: TGTGCCAGCAGTTTCAGTAGCTCTGGAAACACCATATATTTT
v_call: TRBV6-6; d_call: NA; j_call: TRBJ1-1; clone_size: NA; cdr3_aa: CASSPTFSGASEAFF; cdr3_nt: TGTGCCAGCAGTCCGACCTTCTCGGGGGCGAGTGAAGCTTTCTTT
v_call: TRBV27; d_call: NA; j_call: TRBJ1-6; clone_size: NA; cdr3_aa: CASSLSGFYNSPLHF; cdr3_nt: TGTGCCAGCAGTTTATCTGGGTTCTATAATTCACCCCTCCACTTT
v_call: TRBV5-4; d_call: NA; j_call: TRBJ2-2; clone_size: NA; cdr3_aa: CASSFTGRNTGELFF; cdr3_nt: TGTGCCAGCAGCTTTACGGGCAGAAACACCGGGGAGCTGTTTTTT
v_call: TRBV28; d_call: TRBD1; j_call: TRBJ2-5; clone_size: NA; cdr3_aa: CASSLRTGGRETQYF; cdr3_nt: TGTGCCAGCAGTTTAAGGACAGGGGGCAGGGAGACCCAGTACTTC
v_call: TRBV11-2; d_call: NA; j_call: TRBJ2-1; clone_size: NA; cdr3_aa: CASSLWPDSDNEQFF; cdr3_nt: TGTGCCAGCAGCTTGTGGCCCGACTCCGACAATGAGCAGTTCTTC
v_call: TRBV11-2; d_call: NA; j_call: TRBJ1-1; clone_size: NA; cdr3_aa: CASSFYRETEAFF; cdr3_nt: TGTGCCAGCAGCTTTTACAGGGAAACTGAAGCTTTCTTT
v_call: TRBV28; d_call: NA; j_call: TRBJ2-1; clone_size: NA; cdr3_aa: CARAASRFSEQFF; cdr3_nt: TGTGCCAGGGCCGCCAGTAGGTTTTCTGAGCAGTTCTTC
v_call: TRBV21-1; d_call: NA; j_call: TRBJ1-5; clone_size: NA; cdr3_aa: CASSTTGRGDNQPQHF; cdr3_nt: TGTGCCAGCAGCACCACGGGCCGGGGGGACAATCAGCCCCAGCATTTT
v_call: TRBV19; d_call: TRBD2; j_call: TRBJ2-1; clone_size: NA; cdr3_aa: CASSARSGNTYNEQFF; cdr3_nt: TGTGCCAGTAGTGCCCGTAGCGGGAACACCTACAATGAGCAGTTCTTC
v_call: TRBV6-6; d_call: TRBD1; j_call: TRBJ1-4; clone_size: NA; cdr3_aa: CASSDRARDEKLFF; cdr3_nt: TGTGCCAGCAGTGACAGGGCGCGAGATGAAAAACTGTTTTTT
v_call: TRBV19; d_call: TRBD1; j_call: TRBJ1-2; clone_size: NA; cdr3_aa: CASRRDRGLYGYTF; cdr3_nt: TGTGCCAGTAGGCGGGACAGGGGCCTCTATGGCTACACCTTC
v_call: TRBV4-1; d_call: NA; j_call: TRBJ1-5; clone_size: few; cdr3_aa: CASSQGGNRFNQPQHF; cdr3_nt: TGCGCCAGCAGCCAAGGGGGTAACAGGTTCAATCAGCCCCAGCATTTT
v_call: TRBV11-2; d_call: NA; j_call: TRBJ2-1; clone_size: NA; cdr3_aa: CASSLVSINEQFF; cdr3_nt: TGTGCCAGCAGCTTAGTTTCTATAAATGAGCAGTTCTTC
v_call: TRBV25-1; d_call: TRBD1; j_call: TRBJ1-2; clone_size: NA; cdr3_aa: CASQQGADYGYTF; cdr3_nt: TGTGCCAGTCAGCAGGGGGCGGACTATGGCTACACCTTC
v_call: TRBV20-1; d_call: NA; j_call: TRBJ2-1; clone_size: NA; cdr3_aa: CSASRNEQFF; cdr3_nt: TGCAGTGCCTCAAGAAATGAGCAGTTCTTC
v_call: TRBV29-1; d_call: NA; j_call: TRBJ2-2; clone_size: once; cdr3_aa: CSVSYGRDTGELFF; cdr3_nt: TGCAGCGTTTCCTACGGCAGGGACACCGGGGAGCTGTTTTTT
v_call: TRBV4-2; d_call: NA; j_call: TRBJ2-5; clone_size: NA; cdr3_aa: CASSQGGTQETQYF; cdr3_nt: TGTGCCAGCAGCCAAGGGGGCACCCAAGAGACCCAGTACTTC
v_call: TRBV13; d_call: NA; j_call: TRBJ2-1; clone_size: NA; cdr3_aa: CASSLDPQHNEQFF; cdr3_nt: TGTGCCAGCAGCTTAGATCCCCAACACAATGAGCAGTTCTTC
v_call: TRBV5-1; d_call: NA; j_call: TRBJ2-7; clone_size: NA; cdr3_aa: CASSDNTYEQYF; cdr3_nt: TGCGCCAGCAGCGACAACACCTACGAGCAGTACTTC
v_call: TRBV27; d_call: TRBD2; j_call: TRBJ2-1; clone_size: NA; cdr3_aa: CASSLSGRASNEQFF; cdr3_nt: TGTGCCAGCAGCCTTAGCGGGAGGGCCTCTAATGAGCAGTTCTTC
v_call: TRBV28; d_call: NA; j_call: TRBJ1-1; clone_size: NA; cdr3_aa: CASSFGGNDRNTEAFF; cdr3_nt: TGTGCCAGCAGTTTCGGGGGGAACGATAGGAACACTGAAGCTTTCTTT
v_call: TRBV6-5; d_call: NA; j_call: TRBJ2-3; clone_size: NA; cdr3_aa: CASSSAYYLGRYF; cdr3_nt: TGTGCCAGCAGCTCCGCCTATTACCTGGGCAGATATTTT
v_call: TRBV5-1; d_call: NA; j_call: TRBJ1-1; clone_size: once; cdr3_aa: CASRSQGQNTEAFF; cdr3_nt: TGCGCCAGCCGATCCCAAGGACAGAACACTGAAGCTTTCTTT
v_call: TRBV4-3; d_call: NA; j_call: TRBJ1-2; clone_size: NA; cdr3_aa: CASSQEAGASTYGYTF; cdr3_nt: TGCGCCAGCAGCCAAGAAGCAGGGGCTTCCACCTATGGCTACACCTTC
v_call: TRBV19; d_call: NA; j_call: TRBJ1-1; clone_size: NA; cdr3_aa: CASSIDPGPNTEAFF; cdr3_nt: TGTGCCAGTAGTATAGATCCCGGGCCGAACACTGAAGCTTTCTTT
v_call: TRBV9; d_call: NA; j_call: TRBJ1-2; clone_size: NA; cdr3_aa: CASSPRQAARNNYGYTF; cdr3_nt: TGTGCCAGCAGCCCACGACAGGCCGCCAGGAATAACTATGGCTACACCTTC
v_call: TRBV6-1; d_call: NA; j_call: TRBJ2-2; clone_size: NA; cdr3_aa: CASFGRNTGELFF; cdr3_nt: TGTGCCAGCTTCGGACGGAACACCGGGGAGCTGTTTTTT
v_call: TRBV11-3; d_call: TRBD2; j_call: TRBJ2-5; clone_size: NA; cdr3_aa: CASSLGTSVIETQYF; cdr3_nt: TGTGCCAGCAGCTTGGGGACTAGCGTGATAGAGACCCAGTACTTC
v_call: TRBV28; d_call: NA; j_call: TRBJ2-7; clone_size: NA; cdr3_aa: CASSPGLEKSWNF; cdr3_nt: TGTGCCAGCAGCCCAGGACTCGAGAAGAGTTGGAACTTC
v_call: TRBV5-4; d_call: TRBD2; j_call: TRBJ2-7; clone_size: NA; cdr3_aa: CASSHPGTSGYEQYF; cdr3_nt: TGTGCCAGCAGCCACCCCGGGACTAGCGGCTACGAGCAGTACTTC
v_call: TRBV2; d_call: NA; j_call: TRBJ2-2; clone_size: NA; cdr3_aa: CASGGRANTGELFF; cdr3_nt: TGTGCCAGCGGGGGCAGGGCGAACACCGGGGAGCTGTTTTTT
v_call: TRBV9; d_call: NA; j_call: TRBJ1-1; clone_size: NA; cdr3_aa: CASSAQSNTEAFF; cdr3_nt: TGTGCCAGCAGCGCCCAGTCGAACACTGAAGCTTTCTTT
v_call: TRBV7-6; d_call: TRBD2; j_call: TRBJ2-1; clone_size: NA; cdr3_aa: CASSLGPSGPWDEQFF; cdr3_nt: TGTGCCAGCAGCTTAGGGCCTAGCGGTCCGTGGGATGAGCAGTTCTTC
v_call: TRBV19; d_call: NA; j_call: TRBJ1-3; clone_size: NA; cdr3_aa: CASSPNGYSGNTIYF; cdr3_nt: TGTGCCAGTAGTCCAAACGGGTACTCTGGAAACACCATATATTTT